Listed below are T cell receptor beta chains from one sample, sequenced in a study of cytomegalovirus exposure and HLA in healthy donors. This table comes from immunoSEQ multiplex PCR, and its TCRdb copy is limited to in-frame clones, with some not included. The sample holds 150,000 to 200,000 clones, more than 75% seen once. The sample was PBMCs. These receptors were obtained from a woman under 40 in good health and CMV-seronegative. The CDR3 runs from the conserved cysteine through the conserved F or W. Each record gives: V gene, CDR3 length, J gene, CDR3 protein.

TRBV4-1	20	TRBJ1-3	CASSQLQDRGLRHSGNTIYF
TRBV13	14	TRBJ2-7	CASSASGGFYEQYF
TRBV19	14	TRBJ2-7	CASSPTSVHYEQYF
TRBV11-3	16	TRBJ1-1	CASSPGQGAGNTEAFF
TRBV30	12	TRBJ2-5	CAWSTGVETQYF
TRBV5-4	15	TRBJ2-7	CASSDYLAGGYEQYF
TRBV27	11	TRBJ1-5	CEGMSNQPQHF
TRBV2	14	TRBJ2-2	CASSGTGGIGELFF
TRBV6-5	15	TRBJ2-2	CASSRDRGLAGELFF
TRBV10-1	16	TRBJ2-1	CASSFTGGSSYNEQFF
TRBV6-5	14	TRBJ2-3	CASSYAQGTDTQYF
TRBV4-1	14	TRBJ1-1	CASSRLQGLTEAFF
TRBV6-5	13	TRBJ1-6	CASSSQGNSPLHF
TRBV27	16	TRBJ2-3	CASSLSLSGATDTQYF
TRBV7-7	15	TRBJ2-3	CASSLGGGTTDTQYF
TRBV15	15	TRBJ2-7	CATSRDLRFAYEQYF
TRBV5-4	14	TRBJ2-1	CASSKGTDYNEQFF
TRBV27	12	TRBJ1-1	CASRTLNTEAFF
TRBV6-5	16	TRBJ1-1	CASSYDRGGRVAEAFF
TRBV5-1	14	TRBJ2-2	CASSSSPGTGELFF
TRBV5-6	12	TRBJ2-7	CASATGPGEQYF
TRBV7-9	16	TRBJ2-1	CASSPSVAGVHNEQFF
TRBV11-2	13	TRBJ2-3	CARSGGVTDTQYF
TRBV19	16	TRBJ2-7	CASSIAATASSYEQYF
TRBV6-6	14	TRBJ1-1	CASETGTLNTEAFF
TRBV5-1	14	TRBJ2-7	CASSFRTGAYEQYF
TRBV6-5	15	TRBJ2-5	CASAGGLQQQETQYF
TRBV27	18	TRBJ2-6	CASSVYFGAGGGANVLTF
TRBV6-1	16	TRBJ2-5	CASSGGLTSYQETQYF
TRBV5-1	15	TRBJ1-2	CASSFSPDKNSDYTF
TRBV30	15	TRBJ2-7	CAWRPGTGTSYEQYF
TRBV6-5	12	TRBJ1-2	CATPTGDIGYTF
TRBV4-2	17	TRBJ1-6	CASSQGAKGQLNSPLHF